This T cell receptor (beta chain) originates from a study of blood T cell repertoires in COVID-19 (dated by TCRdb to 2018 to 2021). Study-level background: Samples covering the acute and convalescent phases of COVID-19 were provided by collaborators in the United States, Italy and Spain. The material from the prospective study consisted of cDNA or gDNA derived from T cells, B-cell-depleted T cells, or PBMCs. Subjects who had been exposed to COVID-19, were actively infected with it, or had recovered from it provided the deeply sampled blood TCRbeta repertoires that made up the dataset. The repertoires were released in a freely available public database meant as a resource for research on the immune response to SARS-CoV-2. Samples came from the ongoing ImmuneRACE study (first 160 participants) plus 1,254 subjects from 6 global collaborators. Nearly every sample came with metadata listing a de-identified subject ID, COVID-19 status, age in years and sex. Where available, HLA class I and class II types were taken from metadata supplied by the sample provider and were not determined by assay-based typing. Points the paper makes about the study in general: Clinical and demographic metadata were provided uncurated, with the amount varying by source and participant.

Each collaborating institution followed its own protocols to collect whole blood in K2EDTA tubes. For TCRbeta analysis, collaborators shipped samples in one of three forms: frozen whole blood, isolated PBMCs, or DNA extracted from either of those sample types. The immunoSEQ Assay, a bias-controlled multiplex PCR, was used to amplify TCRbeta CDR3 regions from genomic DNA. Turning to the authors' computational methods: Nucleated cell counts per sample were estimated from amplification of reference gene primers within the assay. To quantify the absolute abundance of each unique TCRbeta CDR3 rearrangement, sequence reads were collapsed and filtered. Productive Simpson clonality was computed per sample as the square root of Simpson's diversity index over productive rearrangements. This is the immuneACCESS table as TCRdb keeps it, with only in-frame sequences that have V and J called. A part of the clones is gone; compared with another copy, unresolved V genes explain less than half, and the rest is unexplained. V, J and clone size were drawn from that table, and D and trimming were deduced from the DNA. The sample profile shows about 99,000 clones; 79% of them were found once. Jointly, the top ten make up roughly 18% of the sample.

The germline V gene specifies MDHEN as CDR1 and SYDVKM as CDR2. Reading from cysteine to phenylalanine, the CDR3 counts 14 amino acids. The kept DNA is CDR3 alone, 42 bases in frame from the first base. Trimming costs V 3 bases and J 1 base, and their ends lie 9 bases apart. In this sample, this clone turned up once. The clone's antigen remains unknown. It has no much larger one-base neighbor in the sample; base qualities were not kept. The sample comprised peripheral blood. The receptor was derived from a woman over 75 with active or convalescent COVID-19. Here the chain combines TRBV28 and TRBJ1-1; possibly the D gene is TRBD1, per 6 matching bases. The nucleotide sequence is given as TGTGCCAGCAGTTTGTCGGACAGGAACACTGAAGCTTTCTTT. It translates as CASSLSDRNTEAFF.